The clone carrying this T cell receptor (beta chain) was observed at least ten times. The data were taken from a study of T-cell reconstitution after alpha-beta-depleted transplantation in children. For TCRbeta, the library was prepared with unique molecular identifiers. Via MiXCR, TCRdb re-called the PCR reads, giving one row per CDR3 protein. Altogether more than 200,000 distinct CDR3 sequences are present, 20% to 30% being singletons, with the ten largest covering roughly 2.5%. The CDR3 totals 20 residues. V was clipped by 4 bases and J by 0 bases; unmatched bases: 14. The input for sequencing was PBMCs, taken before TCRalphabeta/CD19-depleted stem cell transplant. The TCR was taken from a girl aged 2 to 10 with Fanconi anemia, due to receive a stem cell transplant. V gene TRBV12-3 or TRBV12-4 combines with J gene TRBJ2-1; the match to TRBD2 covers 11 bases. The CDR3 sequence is CASSSLPPGLAASSYNEQFF. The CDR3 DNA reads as TGTGCCAGCAGTTCCCTCCCTCCGGGACTAGCGGCTAGCTCCTACAATGAGCAGTTCTTC.